This T cell receptor beta chain was identified in a study of patients and donors after allogeneic stem cell transplantation. A single record per CDR3 protein comes from TCRdb applying MiXCR to the RT-PCR reads. The sample lists about 960,000 distinct CDR3 sequences; more than 15% were seen once. The CDR3 is made up of 16 amino acids. CDR1 is SNHLY and CDR2 is FYNNEI in the germline V gene. V lost 2 bases and J lost 2, with 13 bases in between. J is TRBJ1-5 and V is TRBV2, with D perhaps TRBD1 (5 bases). The specimen was blood, either unsorted or a sorted T cell fraction (not recorded which). The receptor was derived from a human donor who was either an allogeneic HSCT recipient or a stem cell or donor lymphocyte infusion donor (not recorded which). It is not recorded whose cells these are; they may come from a transplant donor. The CDR3 bases are TGTGCCAGCAGTGAACCCGGGGGGGTCGGCAATCAGCCCCAGCATTTT. Protein: CASSEPGGVGNQPQHF. Together with reference TRBV2 and TRBJ1-5, the CDR3 gives the full variable domain: EPEVTQTPSHQVTQMGQEVILRCVPISNHLYFYWYRQILGQKVEFLVSFYNNEISEKSEIFDDQFSVERPDGSNFTLKIRSTKLEDSAMYFCASSEPGGVGNQPQHFGDGTRLSIL.